The 26 T cell receptor beta chains presented below share a single source sample, sequenced in a study of blood T cell repertoires in COVID-19. Only in-frame clones appear in the TCRdb table, and some are missing; sequencing was by immunoSEQ multiplex PCR. The sample includes hundreds of thousands of clones, approximately 82% of them seen just once. Material: peripheral blood. Receptors were obtained from a man older than 75 with acute or convalescent COVID-19.

The J gene is TRBJ1-4, the V gene TRBV6-6; 9 nucleotides agree with TRBD1. V lost 7 bases and J lost 7; bases outside the gene matches: 4. Germline V gives CDR1 MNHNY, CDR2 SVGAGI (reference sequence). CDR3 length equals 13 residues. The CDR3 DNA is TGTGCCAGCATGGGACAGGGTCCTGAAAAACTGTTTTTT. Its protein is CASMGQGPEKLFF.

The J gene is TRBJ1-2, the V gene TRBV11-2; 7 bases align to TRBD1. The germline gives CDR1 SGHAT, CDR2 FQNNGV. V trimming: 5 bases; J trimming: 8 bases; junction bases outside the gene matches: 8. The CDR3 consists of 13 residues. The CDR3 sequence: CASSPGTEVGYTF. CDR3 nucleotides: TGTGCCAGCAGCCCAGGGACAGAGGTCGGCTACACCTTC.

This chain links TRBV6-5 with TRBJ1-4, with 11 bases that match TRBD1. This CDR3 is built from 14 residues. In germline, CDR1 is MNHEY, CDR2 SVGAGI. Germline trimming cut 6 bases from V and 8 bases from J; bases unmatched to any gene: 5. DNA of the CDR3: TGTGCCAGCAGGGAGGGGACAGGGGGAGAAAAACTGTTTTTT. Translated, it gives CASREGTGGEKLFF.

This clone appeared once. Mismatch with germline at one junction end may stem from a read error. The chain links TRBV30 to TRBJ2-5; TRBD1 is a possible D gene (6 bases). The CDR3 covers 12 residues. Germline V gives CDR1 GTSNPN, CDR2 SVGIG (reference sequence). CDR3 in amino acids: CAWNRVAETQYF. Written as DNA, the CDR3 is TGTGCGTGGAACAGGGTAGCGGAGACCCAGTACTTC.

The chain couples TRBV7-2 to TRBJ1-1, with D unresolved. This CDR3 has 15 residues. In germline, CDR1 is SGHTA, CDR2 FQGNSA. Deletions cut 4 bases from V and 2 bases from J, with 14 bases between. CDR3 bases: TGTGCCAGCAGCTCCTTTGATACAGCTAACACTGAAGCTTTCTTT. Its translation: CASSSFDTANTEAFF.

V usage is TRBV7-9 and J usage is TRBJ2-1, with 14 bases identical to TRBD2. The CDR3 runs to 17 residues. Germline CDR1 reads SEHNR; CDR2 reads FQNEAQ (reference sequence). V shed 5 bases and J 10 bases; nucleotides not matched to a gene: 13. The CDR3 bases are TGTGCCAGCAGCCTAGACTTCGGACTAGCGGGAGGTGGAGAGCAGTTCTTC. Amino acid sequence: CASSLDFGLAGGGEQFF.

The J gene is TRBJ1-2, the V gene TRBV7-8; D remains unclear. CDR3 length: 14 amino acids. In germline, CDR1 is SGHVS, CDR2 FQNEAQ. Trimming shortened V by 1 base and J by 1 base, and 7 bases separated the two germline ends. The CDR3 coding sequence is TGTGCCAGCAGCTTAGAGCCGGGTAACTATGGCTACACCTTC. Protein sequence: CASSLEPGNYGYTF.

This clone was detected once. The chain combines TRBV28 with TRBJ2-7, with 8 bases fitting TRBD2. Germline V gene sequence: CDR1 MDHEN, CDR2 SYDVKM. This CDR3 spans 14 amino acids. After removal of 8 bases from V and 3 bases from J, the junction contained 9 bases not matched to a gene. CDR3 sequence reads: CASGPFSGGYEQYF. The CDR3 DNA sequence: TGTGCCAGCGGACCTTTCAGCGGGGGCTACGAGCAGTACTTC.

In nucleotides, the CDR3 is TGCGCCAGCAGCGCTCTCCCGGGACAGGGGTTCACAGATACGCAGTATTTT. It encodes CASSALPGQGFTDTQYF. The chain couples TRBV5-1 to TRBJ2-3, with 10 bases that match TRBD1. Looked up from germline, CDR1 is SGHRS and CDR2 is YFSETQ. Trimming removed 4 bases from V and 2 bases from J; junction bases left unmatched: 10. This CDR3 comprises 17 residues.

The chain recombines TRBV6-1 with TRBJ1-2, with D uncertain. CDR1 MNHNS and CDR2 SASEGT come from the germline V gene. The V end was cut by 1 base, the J end by 3 bases, with 12 bases between. The CDR3 is 15 residues long. This CDR3 reads CASSEDRGGHYGYTF. CDR3 sequence (DNA): TGTGCCAGCAGTGAAGACCGGGGAGGCCACTATGGCTACACCTTC.

This clone was detected only once. The CDR3 sequence: CASMDRGYTEAFF. CDR3 DNA: TGTGCCAGCATGGACAGGGGATACACTGAAGCTTTCTTT. V and J are TRBV27 and TRBJ1-1, with 9 nucleotides matching TRBD1. Trimming at V came to 7 bases and at J to 3 bases, leaving 3 bases not matched to a gene. Germline V gives CDR1 MNHEY, CDR2 SMNVEV (reference sequence). The length of the CDR3 is 13 residues.

V is TRBV2 and J is TRBJ2-5; D not resolved. V lost 1 base to trimming and J lost 5 bases, with 8 bases between them. The CDR3 extends over 13 amino acids. Germline values: CDR1 SNHLY, CDR2 FYNNEI. CDR3 DNA: TGTGCCAGCAGTGAAGGTCCCGGGGAGACCCAGTACTTC. Translated, it gives CASSEGPGETQYF. The variable domain in full, completed from reference TRBV2 and TRBJ2-5, reads EPEVTQTPSHQVTQMGQEVILRCVPISNHLYFYWYRQILGQKVEFLVSFYNNEISEKSEIFDDQFSVERPDGSNFTLKIRSTKLEDSAMYFCASSEGPGETQYFGPGTRLLVL.

The J gene is TRBJ1-4, the V gene TRBV19; no reliable D call. Trimming took 4 bases from V and 8 from J, leaving 20 bases between them. CDR3 length equals 16 residues. Germline loops: CDR1 LNHDA, CDR2 SQIVND (reference sequence). CDR3 sequence (DNA): TGTGCCAGTAGTACCATCGCCCGCCGGGTAGGCGAAAAACTGTTTTTT. Protein: CASSTIARRVGEKLFF.

The V and J genes are TRBV5-1 and TRBJ1-5; 7 nucleotides align to TRBD1. The germline V gene has CDR1 SGHRS and CDR2 YFSETQ. Trimming at V came to 4 bases and at J to 4 bases, leaving 5 bases not matched to a gene. The CDR3 runs 14 residues. CDR3 protein: CASSEGTANQPQHF. The CDR3 DNA reads as TGCGCCAGCAGCGAAGGGACAGCAAATCAGCCCCAGCATTTT.

The chain combines TRBV19 with TRBJ2-3; maybe TRBD1 (6 bases). The germline gives CDR1 LNHDA, CDR2 SQIVND (reference sequence). This CDR3 is 17 amino acids long. The V end was cut by 6 bases, the J end by 5 bases, with 24 bases between. The CDR3 DNA is TGTGCCAGTAGCCCCTCCCCAGCCAGGGACATCAGAGATACGCAGTATTTT. This translates into CASSPSPARDIRDTQYF.

The J gene is TRBJ1-1, the V gene TRBV9; D is ambiguous. Germline values: CDR1 SGDLS, CDR2 YYNGEE. The V end lost 4 bases, the J end lost 1 base, and 11 bases lay between the germline ends. The CDR3 sequence is 14 residues long. As DNA, the CDR3 is TGTGCCAGCAGCCCAGAACGTGGGAACACTGAAGCTTTCTTT. It is translated as CASSPERGNTEAFF.

This chain connects TRBV28 to TRBJ1-4; 7 nucleotides agree with TRBD1. The germline gives CDR1 MDHEN, CDR2 SYDVKM. The length of the CDR3 is 16 residues. J was trimmed by 0 bases and V by 6 bases; bases with no gene match: 7. This chain's CDR3 is CASRRGPRSTNEKLFF. In DNA, the CDR3 is TGTGCCAGCAGAAGGGGGCCCCGGTCAACTAATGAAAAACTGTTTTTT.

The chain has TRBV28 and TRBJ2-1; 12 bases map to TRBD2. This CDR3 spans 14 amino acids. Germline loops: CDR1 MDHEN, CDR2 SYDVKM. Unmatched junction bases numbered 3, after V lost 5 bases and J lost 7 bases. The CDR3 DNA sequence: TGTGCCAGCAGTCGGACTAGCGGGGTTAATGAGCAGTTCTTC. This encodes CASSRTSGVNEQFF. The entire variable domain, with the rest obtained from reference TRBV28 and TRBJ2-1, is as follows: DVKVTQSSRYLVKRTGEKVFLECVQDMDHENMFWYRQDPGLGLRLIYFSYDVKMKEKGDIPEGYSVSREKKERFSLILESASTNQTSMYLCASSRTSGVNEQFFGPGTRLTVL.

This chain links TRBV19 with TRBJ1-5; TRBD1 might be the D (6 bases). Trimming left V 7 bases short and J 0 bases short, with 10 bases between. This CDR3 region has 14 residues. Germline V gene sequence: CDR1 LNHDA, CDR2 SQIVND (reference sequence). The CDR3 protein is CASTRDTSNQPQHF. The CDR3 DNA sequence: TGTGCCAGTACGAGGGACACTAGCAATCAGCCCCAGCATTTT.

As DNA, the CDR3 is TGTGCCAGTGACACAGGGGGCGATCAGCCCCAGCATTTT. Protein sequence: CASDTGGDQPQHF. This chain joins TRBV19 and TRBJ1-5; 9 bases line up with TRBD1. This CDR3 contains 13 residues. V trimming: 8 bases; J trimming: 5 bases; junction bases outside the gene matches: 4. CDR1 is LNHDA, CDR2 SQIVND, per germline (reference sequence).

The gene calls are TRBV7-8 and TRBJ2-1, with 10 bases identical to TRBD2. Trimming at V came to 1 base and at J to 0 bases, leaving 3 bases not matched to a gene. The CDR3 spans 17 residues. Germline loops: CDR1 SGHVS, CDR2 FQNEAQ. The CDR3, as DNA: TGTGCCAGCAGCTTAGAAGCGGGAGGGTCCTCCTACAATGAGCAGTTCTTC. It encodes CASSLEAGGSSYNEQFF.

This chain joins TRBV21-1 and TRBJ2-2; TRBD2 is taken as the D call from the table, unchecked against the DNA. TRBV21-1 is a listed pseudogene. The CDR3 totals 17 residues. Here the CDR3 reads CASSQDWGGIGTGELFF. CDR3 sequence (DNA): TGTGCCAGCAGTCAGGACTGGGGAGGGATTGGCACCGGGGAGCTGTTTTTT.

The chain joins TRBV5-6 to TRBJ1-3, with TRBD1 identical over 7 bases. The germline CDR1 and CDR2 sequences are SGHDT and YYEEEE. V shed 4 bases and J 0 bases; nucleotides not matched to a gene: 7. This CDR3 is built from 16 residues. This CDR3 is CASSPAGQNSGNTIYF. The CDR3 bases are TGTGCCAGCAGCCCGGCGGGACAGAACTCTGGAAACACCATATATTTT.

This sequence joins TRBV24-1 and TRBJ2-1; no clear D. Germline CDR1 is KGHDR and CDR2 is SFDVKD. The V end was cut by 2 bases, the J end by 4 bases, with 17 bases between. The CDR3 has 17 residues. This CDR3 reads CATSDSVGPLSYNEQFF. CDR3 DNA: TGTGCCACCAGTGATTCTGTTGGGCCTTTGTCGTACAATGAGCAGTTCTTC.

This clone was counted many times. This chain links TRBV3-1 (or the pseudogene TRBV3-2) with TRBJ1-4; 9 nucleotides agree with TRBD1. Germline-derived CDR1 and CDR2 are LGHDT and YNNKEL (reference sequence). This CDR3 region has 16 residues. The trim removed 3 bases at V and 8 bases at J, leaving 10 bases unmatched. CDR3 coding DNA: TGTGCCAGCAGCCACTCGTCGGACAGGGGTGACGAAAAACTGTTTTTT. It codes for CASSHSSDRGDEKLFF.

The chain has TRBV2 and TRBJ1-2; D is ambiguous. Germline V gives CDR1 SNHLY, CDR2 FYNNEI. This CDR3 contains 13 residues. Trimming pared 5 bases from V and 2 bases from J, leaving 9 bases between. Here the CDR3 reads CASSPGKNYGYTF. CDR3 sequence (DNA): TGTGCCAGCAGTCCCGGGAAAAACTATGGCTACACCTTC.